This T cell receptor beta chain was captured in a study of OX40 agonist ivuxolimab in advanced cancers. Study background: Head and neck, renal cell, melanoma or hepatocellular carcinoma were the cancers that dose-escalation patients had.

On this clone itself: Its antigen is not identified.

General study findings and limits: Among the lowest levels of clonal expansion were found in partial responders at 0.1-3.0 mg/kg.

TCRdb keeps only in-frame clones here, not all; method: immunoSEQ multiplex PCR. This sample yields under 95,000 clones, of which roughly 85% are seen a single time; 15% to 20% belongs to the top ten. Trimming removed 4 bases from V and 3 bases from J, with 10 bases in between. This CDR3 spans 13 amino acids. CDR1 and CDR2 from the germline V gene are SGHDN and FVKESK. The chain employs TRBV14 and TRBJ2-7; D is perhaps TRBD1 (6 bases). The sequencing here drew on CD4+ or CD8+ T cells sorted from blood, taken in a trial of the OX40 agonist ivuxolimab. The clonotype was recovered from an adult with an advanced solid tumor such as melanoma, head and neck, liver or kidney cancer. The CDR3 coding sequence is TGTGCCAGCAGCCGGGGGCGATACTACGAGCAGTACTTC. Amino acids: CASSRGRYYEQYF.